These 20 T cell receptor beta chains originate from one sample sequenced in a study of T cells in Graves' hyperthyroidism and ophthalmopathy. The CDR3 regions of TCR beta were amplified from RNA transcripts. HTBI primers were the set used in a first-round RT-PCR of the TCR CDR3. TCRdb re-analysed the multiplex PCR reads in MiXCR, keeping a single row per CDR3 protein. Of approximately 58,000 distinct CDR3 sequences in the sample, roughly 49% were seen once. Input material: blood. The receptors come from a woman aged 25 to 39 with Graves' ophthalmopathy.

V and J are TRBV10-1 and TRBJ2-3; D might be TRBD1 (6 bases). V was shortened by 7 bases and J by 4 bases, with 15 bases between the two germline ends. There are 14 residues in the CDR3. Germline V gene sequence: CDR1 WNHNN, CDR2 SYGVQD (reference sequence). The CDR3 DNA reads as TGCGCCAGCACTTGGGCAGGGGCGGCAGATACGCAGTATTTT. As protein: CASTWAGAADTQYF.

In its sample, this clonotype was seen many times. CDR3 amino acids: CASSQDRVGNTDTQYF. In nucleotides, the CDR3 is TGTGCCAGCAGCCAAGATCGGGTAGGGAACACAGATACGCAGTATTTT. The chain is built from TRBV4-2 and TRBJ2-3; D unresolved. The CDR3 totals 16 residues. V lost 0 bases to trimming and J lost 2 bases, with 12 bases between them. From germline, CDR1 is LGHNA and CDR2 YNFKEQ.

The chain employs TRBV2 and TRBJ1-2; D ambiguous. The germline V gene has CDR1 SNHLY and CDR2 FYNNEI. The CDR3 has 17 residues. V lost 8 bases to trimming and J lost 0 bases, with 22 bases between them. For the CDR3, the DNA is TGTGCCAGCTTGTCCGAAATACACAGAGTTACTAACTATGGCTACACCTTC. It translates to CASLSEIHRVTNYGYTF.

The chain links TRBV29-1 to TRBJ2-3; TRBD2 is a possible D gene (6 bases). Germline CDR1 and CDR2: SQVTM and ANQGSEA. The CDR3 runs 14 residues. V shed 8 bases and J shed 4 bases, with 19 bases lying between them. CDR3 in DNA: TGCAGCTTGGTGGGGAGGAGCACCTCAGATACGCAGTATTTT. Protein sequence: CSLVGRSTSDTQYF.

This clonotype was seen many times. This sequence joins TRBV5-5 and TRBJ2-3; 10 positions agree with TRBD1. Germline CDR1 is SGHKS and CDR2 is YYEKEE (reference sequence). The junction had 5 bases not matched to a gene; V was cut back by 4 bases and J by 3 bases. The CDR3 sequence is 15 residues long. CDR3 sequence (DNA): TGTGCCAGCAGCATGGGACAGGGGTCAACAGATACGCAGTATTTT. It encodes CASSMGQGSTDTQYF.

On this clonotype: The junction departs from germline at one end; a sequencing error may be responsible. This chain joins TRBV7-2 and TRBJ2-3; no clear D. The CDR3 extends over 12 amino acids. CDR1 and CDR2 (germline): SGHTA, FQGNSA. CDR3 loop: CVSSLDTDTQYF. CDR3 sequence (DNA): TGTGTCAGCAGCTTAGATACAGACACGCAGTATTTT. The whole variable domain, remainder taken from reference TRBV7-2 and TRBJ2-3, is GAGVSQSPSNKVTEKGKDVELRCDPISGHTALYWYRQSLGQGLEFLIYFQGNSAPDKSGLPSDRFSAERTGGSVSTLTIQRTQQEDSAVYLCVSSLDTDTQYFGPGTRLTVL.

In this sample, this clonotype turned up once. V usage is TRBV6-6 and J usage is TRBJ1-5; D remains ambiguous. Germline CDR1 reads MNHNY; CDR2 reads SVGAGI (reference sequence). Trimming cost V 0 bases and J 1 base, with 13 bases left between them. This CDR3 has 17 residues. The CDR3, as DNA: TGTGCCAGCAGTTACTCGATGGGCAGGCGGAGCAATCAGCCCCAGCATTTT. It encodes CASSYSMGRRSNQPQHF.

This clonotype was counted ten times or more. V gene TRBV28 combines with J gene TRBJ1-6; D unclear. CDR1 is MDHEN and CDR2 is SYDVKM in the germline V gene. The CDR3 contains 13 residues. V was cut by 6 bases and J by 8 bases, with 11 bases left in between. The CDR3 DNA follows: TGTGCCAGCAGGCCGAGAACAGATTCACCCCTCCACTTT. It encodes CASRPRTDSPLHF.

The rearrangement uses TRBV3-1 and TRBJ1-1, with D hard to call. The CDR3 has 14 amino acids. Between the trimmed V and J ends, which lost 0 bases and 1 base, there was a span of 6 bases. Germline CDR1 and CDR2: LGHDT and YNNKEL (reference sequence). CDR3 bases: TGTGCCAGCAGCCAAGATGGGAAGAACACTGAAGCTTTCTTT. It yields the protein CASSQDGKNTEAFF.

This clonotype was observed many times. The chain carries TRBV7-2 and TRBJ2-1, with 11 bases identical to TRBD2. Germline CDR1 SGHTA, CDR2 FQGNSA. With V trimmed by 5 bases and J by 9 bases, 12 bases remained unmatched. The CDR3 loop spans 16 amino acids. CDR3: CASSPDRLAGGFEQFF. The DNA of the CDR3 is TGTGCCAGCAGCCCCGACCGGCTAGCGGGAGGATTTGAGCAGTTCTTC.

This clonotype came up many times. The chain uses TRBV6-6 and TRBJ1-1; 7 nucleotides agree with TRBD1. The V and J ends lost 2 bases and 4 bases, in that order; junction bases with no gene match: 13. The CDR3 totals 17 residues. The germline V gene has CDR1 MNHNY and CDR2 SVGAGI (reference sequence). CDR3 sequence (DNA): TGTGCCAGCAGTTACCTGGACAGGTCGTTCGTTGTCACTGAAGCTTTCTTT. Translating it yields CASSYLDRSFVVTEAFF.

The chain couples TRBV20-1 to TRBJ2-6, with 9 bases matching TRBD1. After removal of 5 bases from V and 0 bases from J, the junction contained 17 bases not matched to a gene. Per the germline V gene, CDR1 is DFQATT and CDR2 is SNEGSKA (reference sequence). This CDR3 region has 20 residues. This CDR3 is CSARTHLGDRVISGANVLTF. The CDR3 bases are TGCAGTGCTCGGACTCACCTAGGGGACAGGGTGATCTCTGGGGCCAACGTCCTGACTTTC.

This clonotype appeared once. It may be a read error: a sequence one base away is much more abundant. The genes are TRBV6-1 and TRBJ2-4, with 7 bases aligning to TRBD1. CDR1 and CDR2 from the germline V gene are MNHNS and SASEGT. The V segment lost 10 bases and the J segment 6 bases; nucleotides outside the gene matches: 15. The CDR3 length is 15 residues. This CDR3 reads CANRPPLDRRNIQYF. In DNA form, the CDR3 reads TGTGCCAACCGGCCCCCCCTGGACAGGAGAAACATTCAGTACTTC.

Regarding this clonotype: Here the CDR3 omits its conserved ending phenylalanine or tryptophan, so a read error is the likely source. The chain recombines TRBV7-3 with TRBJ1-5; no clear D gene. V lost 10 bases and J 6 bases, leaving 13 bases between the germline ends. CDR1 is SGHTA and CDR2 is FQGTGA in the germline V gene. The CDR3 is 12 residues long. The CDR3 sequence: CATLDVTQPQHS. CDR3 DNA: TGTGCCACCCTGGACGTGACTCAGCCCCAGCATTCT.

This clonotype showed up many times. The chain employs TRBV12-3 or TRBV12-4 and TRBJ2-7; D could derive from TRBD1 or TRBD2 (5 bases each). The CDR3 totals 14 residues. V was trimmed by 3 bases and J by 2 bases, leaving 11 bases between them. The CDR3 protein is CASSFGTQAYEQYF. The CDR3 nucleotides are TGTGCCAGCAGTTTCGGGACCCAGGCCTACGAGCAGTACTTC.

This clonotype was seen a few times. CDR3 loop: CAPGRQGAYNEQFF. The CDR3 nucleotides read TGTGCTCCCGGTAGACAGGGGGCCTACAATGAGCAGTTCTTC. The rearrangement uses TRBV10-3 and TRBJ2-1; TRBD1 aligns across 9 bases. CDR3 length: 14 residues. Looked up from germline, CDR1 is ENHRY and CDR2 is SYGVKD.

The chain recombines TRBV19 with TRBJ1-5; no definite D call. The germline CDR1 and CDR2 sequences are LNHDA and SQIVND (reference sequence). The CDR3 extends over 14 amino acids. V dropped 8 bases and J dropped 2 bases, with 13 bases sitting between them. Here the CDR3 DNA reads TGTGCCAGTGGTGAGGGAGCGGGCAATCAGCCCCAGCATTTT. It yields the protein CASGEGAGNQPQHF.

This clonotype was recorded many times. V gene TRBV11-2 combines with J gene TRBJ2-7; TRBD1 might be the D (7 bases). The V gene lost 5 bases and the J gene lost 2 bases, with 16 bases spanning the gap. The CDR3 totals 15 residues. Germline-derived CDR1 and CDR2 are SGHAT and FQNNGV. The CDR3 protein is CASSATGDFTYEQYF. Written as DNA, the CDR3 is TGTGCCAGCAGCGCTACAGGGGACTTCACCTACGAGCAGTACTTC.

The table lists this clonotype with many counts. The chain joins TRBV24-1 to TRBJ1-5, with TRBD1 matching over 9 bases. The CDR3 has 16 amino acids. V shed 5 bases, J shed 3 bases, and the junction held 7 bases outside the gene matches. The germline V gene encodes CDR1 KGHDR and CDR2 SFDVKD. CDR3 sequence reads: CATSGIGTGNNQPQHF. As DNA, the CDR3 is TGTGCCACCAGTGGTATCGGGACAGGGAACAATCAGCCCCAGCATTTT.

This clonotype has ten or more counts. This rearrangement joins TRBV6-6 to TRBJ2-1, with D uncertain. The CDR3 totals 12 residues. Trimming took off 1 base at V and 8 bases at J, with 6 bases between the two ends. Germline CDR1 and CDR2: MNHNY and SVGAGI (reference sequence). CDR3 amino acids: CASSYFGDEQFF. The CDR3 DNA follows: TGTGCCAGCAGTTACTTTGGCGATGAGCAGTTCTTC.